This T cell receptor beta chain came from a study of blood T cell repertoires in COVID-19. The ends were cut back, 0 bases at V and 11 bases at J, with 10 bases in the middle. The CDR3 loop spans 11 amino acids. Germline V gives CDR1 DFQATT, CDR2 SNEGSKA (reference sequence). Sequenced by immunoSEQ multiplex PCR; TCRdb stores in-frame clones only, minus some. Of about 160,000 clones listed, roughly 84% are singletons. The source material was PBMCs or T cells enriched from blood (not recorded which). This TCR derives from a woman aged 45-65 years who had recovered from COVID-19. The chain carries TRBV20-1 and TRBJ1-1; D unresolved. CDR3 amino acids: CSARENLRAFF. The CDR3 coding sequence is TGCAGTGCTAGAGAAAATCTACGGGCTTTCTTT.